This T cell receptor (beta chain) was obtained from a study of T-cell memory formation after mild COVID-19. Study-level information: Clustering of TCRs was largely donor specific.

CDR1 is SGHDN and CDR2 is FVKESK in the germline V gene. The V end was cut by 6 bases, the J end by 10 bases, with 13 bases between. CDR3 length: 13 amino acids. TCRdb reprocessed the 5' RACE reads via MiXCR and lists one record per CDR3 protein. This table has under 350,000 distinct CDR3 sequences, 15% to 20% appearing once. This clonotype has just a few counts. This chain uses TRBV14 with TRBJ1-6; D might be TRBD1 (6 bases). This sequence was found in a man aged 18 to 30 who had mild COVID-19 (a few samples of this study predate the infection). Cell type and time point are not known. Sequenced sample: PBMCs or a T cell subset sorted from them (not recorded which). CDR3 nucleotide sequence: TGTGCCAGCAGAATCGCAGGGGACTCACCCCTCCACTTT. As protein: CASRIAGDSPLHF.